The next 26 T cell receptor beta chains were all read from a single sample in a study of cytomegalovirus exposure and HLA in healthy donors. The PCR used 60 Vbeta and 13 Jbeta primers. Here immunoSEQ multiplex PCR was the method, and the copy in TCRdb shows in-frame clones only, minus some. Of roughly 200,000 clones in the sample, approximately 86% are singletons; the top ten hold around 0.3%. The specimen sequenced was PBMCs. The receptors come from a woman aged 25-40 years in good health and CMV-seronegative.

The chain uses TRBV9 and TRBJ1-2; 8 nucleotides agree with TRBD1. The germline V gene has CDR1 SGDLS and CDR2 YYNGEE. There are 16 residues in the CDR3. V shed 4 bases, J shed 8 bases, and the junction held 16 bases outside the gene matches. DNA of the CDR3: TGTGCCAGCAGCATGGGACAGGAGATGACCTATGGGGGCTACACCTTC. This codes for CASSMGQEMTYGGYTF.

The chain combines TRBV28 with TRBJ2-7; D gene uncertain. Germline-derived CDR1 and CDR2 are MDHEN and SYDVKM. The CDR3 sequence is 13 residues long. V lost 6 bases to trimming and J lost 2 bases, with 11 bases between them. In nucleotides, the CDR3 is TGTGCCAGCAGCCAGACACCAACCTACGAGCAGTACTTC. Translation gives CASSQTPTYEQYF.

The chain has TRBV28 and TRBJ1-5, with D unresolved. Per the germline V gene, CDR1 is MDHEN and CDR2 is SYDVKM. Trimming shortened V by 8 bases and J by 15 bases, and 23 bases separated the two germline ends. The length of the CDR3 is 13 residues. CDR3 in amino acids: CASAPSAASPLHF. The CDR3, as DNA: TGTGCCAGCGCCCCCTCTGCGGCGTCCCCCTTGCATTTT.

The chain links TRBV7-2 to TRBJ2-5; 7 nucleotides line up with TRBD1. With V trimmed by 5 bases and J by 4 bases, 10 bases remained unmatched. The CDR3 is made up of 15 amino acids. Germline CDR1 reads SGHTA; CDR2 reads FQGNSA. DNA for the CDR3: TGTGCCAGCAGCCTACAGACAGGGAGAGGAGAGACCCAGTACTTC. Translation: CASSLQTGRGETQYF.

The chain is built from TRBV2 and TRBJ2-5; possible D gene TRBD2, 5 bases. Germline-derived CDR1 and CDR2 are SNHLY and FYNNEI. V gave up 8 bases and J gave up 4 bases, with 11 bases separating them. The CDR3 is 12 residues long. The CDR3 DNA reads as TGTGCCAGCTCTCAAGGAGGAGAGACCCAGTACTTC. It specifies CASSQGGETQYF.

The chain carries TRBV5-4 and TRBJ2-1; D is perhaps TRBD1 (6 bases). Per the germline V gene, CDR1 is SGHNT and CDR2 is YYREEE (reference sequence). This CDR3 region has 13 residues. Trimming took 4 bases from V and 3 from J, leaving 8 bases between them. CDR3 region: CASSGTNYNEQFF. DNA of the CDR3: TGTGCCAGCAGCGGGACAAACTACAATGAGCAGTTCTTC.

This clone showed up just once. This chain links TRBV19 with TRBJ2-7; 11 bases match TRBD2. The CDR3 runs to 16 residues. V shed 3 bases, J shed 2 bases, and the junction held 6 bases outside the gene matches. Germline V gene lookup returns CDR1 LNHDA and CDR2 SQIVND (reference sequence). In nucleotides, the CDR3 is TGTGCCAGTAGTATTCGTAGCGGGAGGGTTACCTACGAGCAGTACTTC. Its protein product is CASSIRSGRVTYEQYF.

The V gene is TRBV9, the J gene TRBJ1-1; D is uncertain. Trimming took off 3 bases at V and 3 bases at J, with 9 bases between the two ends. The CDR3 totals 13 residues. Looked up from germline, CDR1 is SGDLS and CDR2 is YYNGEE. The CDR3 sequence: CASSESPHTEAFF. The CDR3 region has the DNA TGTGCCAGCAGCGAGAGCCCCCACACTGAAGCTTTCTTT.

This chain connects TRBV28 to TRBJ2-1; maybe TRBD1 (5 bases). Trimming removed 2 bases at V and 2 bases at J, with 13 bases between. The germline gives CDR1 MDHEN, CDR2 SYDVKM. CDR3 size: 16 residues. This CDR3 is CASSLRTPVTYNEQFF. The CDR3 nucleotides are TGTGCCAGCAGTTTAAGGACACCCGTAACCTACAATGAGCAGTTCTTC.

V is TRBV5-1 and J is TRBJ2-7; 7 bases align to TRBD1. Germline V CDR1 and CDR2: SGHRS, YFSETQ. This CDR3 has 14 amino acids. Losses at the gene ends were 3 bases for V and 2 bases for J; bases not matched to a gene: 5. In DNA form, the CDR3 reads TGCGCCAGCAGCTGGGAGACAGGGACCTACGAGCAGTACTTC. Translation: CASSWETGTYEQYF.

CDR3 nucleotide sequence: TGTGCCAGCAGTGAAGCGGGGGGAGGGGCAGATACGCAGTATTTT. Its protein is CASSEAGGGADTQYF. The chain recombines TRBV2 with TRBJ2-3, with TRBD2 identical over 7 bases. Germline lookup yields CDR1 SNHLY and CDR2 FYNNEI. After removal of 0 bases from V and 4 bases from J, the junction contained 4 bases not matched to a gene. CDR3 length: 15 amino acids.

The chain is built from TRBV28 and TRBJ2-3; 8 bases match TRBD1. CDR1 is MDHEN, CDR2 SYDVKM, per germline. CDR3 length equals 14 residues. V shed 4 bases, J shed 5 bases, and the junction held 5 bases outside the gene matches. The DNA of the CDR3 is TGTGCCAGCAGTTCAGGACAGGGTATAGATACGCAGTATTTT. Amino acids: CASSSGQGIDTQYF.

The CDR3 here is CSVTGDNQPQHF. CDR3 in DNA: TGCAGCGTGACCGGGGACAATCAGCCCCAGCATTTT. This chain links TRBV29-1 with TRBJ1-5; D call uncertain. The CDR3 contains 12 residues. Germline lookup yields CDR1 SQVTM and CDR2 ANQGSEA. Trimming removed 6 bases from V and 3 bases from J, with 9 bases in between.

The V call is TRBV7-9, the J call TRBJ2-7, with TRBD1 matching 7 bases. After removal of 5 bases from V and 0 bases from J, the junction contained 7 bases not matched to a gene. The CDR3 sequence is 15 residues long. Germline V lookup: CDR1 SEHNR, CDR2 FQNEAQ (reference sequence). DNA of the CDR3: TGTGCCAGCAGCCCCAACAGGGGCTCCTCCTACGAGCAGTACTTC. Residues: CASSPNRGSSYEQYF.

This clone was observed a few times. This chain connects TRBV4-1 to TRBJ1-6; 9 bases are a match to TRBD1. The CDR3 is made up of 16 amino acids. V was clipped by 5 bases and J by 7 bases; unmatched bases: 9. Germline V gene sequence: CDR1 MGHRA, CDR2 YSYEKL. This CDR3 reads CASSNPDRGGNSPLHF. In nucleotides, the CDR3 is TGCGCCAGCAGCAACCCGGACAGGGGAGGGAATTCACCCCTCCACTTT.

The chain couples TRBV18 to TRBJ1-5; a possible D gene is TRBD1 (5 bases). This CDR3 spans 15 amino acids. Germline-derived CDR1 and CDR2 are KGHSH and LQKENI. The V and J ends lost 6 bases and 5 bases respectively, with 17 bases between them. For the CDR3, the DNA is TGTGCCAGCTCCGATAACCAGGGAACGGATCAGCCCCAGCATTTT. It translates to CASSDNQGTDQPQHF.

The rearrangement links TRBV5-1 to TRBJ1-1, with 7 bases aligning to TRBD1. The CDR3 covers 15 residues. In germline, CDR1 is SGHRS, CDR2 YFSETQ. V lost 2 bases and J lost 3; bases outside the gene matches: 7. CDR3 residues: CASSLDRAADTEAFF. CDR3 sequence (DNA): TGCGCCAGCAGCTTAGACAGGGCAGCGGACACTGAAGCTTTCTTT.

The rearrangement joins TRBV7-6 to TRBJ2-5; 15 nucleotides align to TRBD2. TRBJ2-7 matches the DNA end more closely, so the J call is doubtful. CDR3 length equals 15 residues. Per the germline V gene, CDR1 is SGHVS and CDR2 is FNYEAQ. The CDR3 reads CASSQGLAGGYEQYF. The CDR3 DNA is TGTGCCAGCAGCCAGGGACTAGCGGGAGGCTACGAGCAGTACTTC.

Written as DNA, the CDR3 is TGTGCCAGCTCCCTAGCGGGCCTACGGGAGCAGTACTTC. Translating gives CASSLAGLREQYF. The genes are TRBV27 and TRBJ2-7, with 8 nucleotides matching TRBD2. CDR1 is MNHEY, CDR2 SMNVEV, per germline (reference sequence). The CDR3 contains 13 residues. The junction had 10 bases not matched to a gene; V was cut back by 8 bases and J by 7 bases.

This rearrangement joins TRBV6-5 to TRBJ1-1; no definite D call. The V and J ends lost 6 bases and 3 bases respectively, with 5 bases between them. The CDR3 extends over 11 amino acids. Germline V lookup: CDR1 MNHEY, CDR2 SVGAGI. The CDR3 DNA is TGTGCCAGCAGGTTAGACACTGAAGCTTTCTTT. This translates into CASRLDTEAFF.

The CDR3 DNA reads TGTGCCAGTAGCCTAATGACAGGGATTCCTAACTATGGCTACACCTTC. This sequence encodes CASSLMTGIPNYGYTF. This chain links TRBV19 with TRBJ1-2, with 7 nucleotides matching TRBD1. V gave up 6 bases and J gave up 0 bases; unmatched junction bases: 10. Looked up from germline, CDR1 is LNHDA and CDR2 is SQIVND (reference sequence). The CDR3 has 16 residues.

J is TRBJ1-4 and V is TRBV18; 7 positions match TRBD1. The CDR3 loop spans 15 amino acids. V shed 4 bases, J shed 4 bases, and the junction held 6 bases outside the gene matches. In germline, CDR1 is KGHSH, CDR2 LQKENI. The CDR3 loop is CASSLRQGDNEKLFF. CDR3 DNA: TGTGCCAGCTCACTTCGACAGGGCGATAATGAAAAACTGTTTTTT.

This clone was detected a few times. The chain carries TRBV28 and TRBJ1-2; tentative D call: TRBD1 (6 bases). Trimming cost V 3 bases and J 4 bases, with 15 bases left between them. CDR3 size: 15 residues. From germline, CDR1 is MDHEN and CDR2 SYDVKM. CDR3 sequence: CASSFGGFQTYGYTF. In DNA form, the CDR3 reads TGTGCCAGCAGTTTTGGGGGCTTTCAGACCTATGGCTACACCTTC.

The chain recombines TRBV11-3 with TRBJ2-7; 11 bases are a match to TRBD1. Germline lookup yields CDR1 SGHNT and CDR2 YENEEA. This CDR3 region has 15 residues. J lost 2 bases, V lost 6 bases, and 6 bases had no gene match. CDR3 region: CASSLGQGAAYEQYF. The CDR3 nucleotides read TGTGCCAGCAGTCTCGGACAGGGGGCAGCCTACGAGCAGTACTTC.

This rearrangement joins TRBV7-2 to TRBJ2-2; 12 bases agree with TRBD2. This CDR3 is 16 amino acids long. V trimming: 3 bases; J trimming: 9 bases; junction bases outside the gene matches: 8. The V gene's germline CDR1 is SGHTA and CDR2 FQGNSA. The CDR3 DNA follows: TGTGCCAGCAGCTTGTGGTCTAGCGGGAGGGCCTGGGAGCTGTTTTTT. Protein sequence: CASSLWSSGRAWELFF.

The chain is built from TRBV7-9 and TRBJ2-3; 11 bases are shared with TRBD2. The CDR3 spans 17 residues. The V segment lost 5 bases and the J segment 7 bases; nucleotides outside the gene matches: 14. The germline V gene has CDR1 SEHNR and CDR2 FQNEAQ (reference sequence). This CDR3 is CASSPRLAGPSPNTQYF. In nucleotides, the CDR3 is TGTGCCAGCAGCCCCCGACTAGCGGGGCCCTCTCCCAATACGCAGTATTTT. Full variable domain (rest looked up from reference TRBV7-9 and TRBJ2-3): DTGVSQNPRHKITKRGQNVTFRCDPISEHNRLYWYRQTLGQGPEFLTYFQNEAQLEKSRLLSDRFSAERPKGSFSTLEIQRTEQGDSAMYLCASSPRLAGPSPNTQYFGPGTRLTVL.